The clone carrying this TCR beta chain showed up many times. TCRdb reprocessed the RT-PCR reads via MiXCR and lists one record per CDR3 protein. The table shows about 410,000 distinct CDR3 sequences, with 16% occurring only once. The sample originates from a study of patients and donors after allogeneic stem cell transplantation. This TCR derives from a human donor who was either an allogeneic HSCT recipient or a stem cell or donor lymphocyte infusion donor (not recorded which). It is not recorded whose cells these are; they may come from a transplant donor. The material sequenced was blood, either unsorted or a sorted T cell fraction (not recorded which).

CDR3: CATSGGSWHEQFF. The CDR3 DNA reads as TGTGCCACCAGTGGCGGCTCCTGGCATGAGCAGTTCTTC. The chain uses TRBV24-1 and TRBJ2-1, with D unresolved. The CDR3 loop spans 13 amino acids. Germline values: CDR1 KGHDR, CDR2 SFDVKD. V gave up 5 bases and J gave up 8 bases, with 12 bases separating them.